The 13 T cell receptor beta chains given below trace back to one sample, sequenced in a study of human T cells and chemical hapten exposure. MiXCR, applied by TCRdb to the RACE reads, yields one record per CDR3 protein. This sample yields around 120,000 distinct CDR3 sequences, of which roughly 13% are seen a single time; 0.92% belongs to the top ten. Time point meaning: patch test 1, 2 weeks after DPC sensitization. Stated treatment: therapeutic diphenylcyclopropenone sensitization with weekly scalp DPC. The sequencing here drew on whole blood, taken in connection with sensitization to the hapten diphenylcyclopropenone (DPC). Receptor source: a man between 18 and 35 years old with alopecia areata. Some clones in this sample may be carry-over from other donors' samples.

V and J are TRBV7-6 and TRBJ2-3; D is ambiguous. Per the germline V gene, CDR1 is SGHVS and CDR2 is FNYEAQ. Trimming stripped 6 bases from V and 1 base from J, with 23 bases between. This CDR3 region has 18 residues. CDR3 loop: CASSGNSGVSRRTDTQYF. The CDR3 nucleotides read TGTGCCAGCAGTGGAAATAGTGGGGTCTCCCGGCGCACAGATACGCAGTATTTT. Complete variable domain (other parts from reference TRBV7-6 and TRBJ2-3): GAGVSQSPRYKVTKRGQDVALRCDPISGHVSLYWYRQALGQGPEFLTYFNYEAQQDKSGLPNDRFSAERPEGSISTLTIQRTEQRDSAMYRCASSGNSGVSRRTDTQYFGPGTRLTVL.

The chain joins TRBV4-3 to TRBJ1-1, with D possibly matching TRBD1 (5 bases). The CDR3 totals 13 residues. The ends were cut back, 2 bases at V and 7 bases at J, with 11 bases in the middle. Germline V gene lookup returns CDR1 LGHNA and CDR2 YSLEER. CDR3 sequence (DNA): TGCGCCAGCAGCCAATTTCGGGGGGATGAAGCTTTCTTT. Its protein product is CASSQFRGDEAFF.

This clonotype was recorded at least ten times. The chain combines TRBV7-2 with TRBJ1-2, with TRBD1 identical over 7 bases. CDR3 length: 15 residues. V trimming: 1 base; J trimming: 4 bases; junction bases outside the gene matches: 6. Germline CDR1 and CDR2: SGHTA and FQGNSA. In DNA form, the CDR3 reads TGTGCCAGCAGCTTAGGAAATCAGGGGGGCTATGGCTACACCTTC. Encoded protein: CASSLGNQGGYGYTF.

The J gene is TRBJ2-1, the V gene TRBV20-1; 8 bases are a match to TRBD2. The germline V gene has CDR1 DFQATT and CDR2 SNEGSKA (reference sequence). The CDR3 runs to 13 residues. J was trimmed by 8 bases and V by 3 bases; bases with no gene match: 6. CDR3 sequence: CSASSPAGDEQFF. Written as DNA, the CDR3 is TGCAGTGCTAGTTCCCCAGCGGGGGATGAGCAGTTCTTC.

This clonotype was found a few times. The CDR3 region has the DNA TGCGCCAGCAGCTTGGTTTTGATCAGGGCGTCCGGGGAGCTGTTTTTT. It is translated as CASSLVLIRASGELFF. This chain joins TRBV5-1 and TRBJ2-2, with a tentative D call TRBD1 (5 bases). This CDR3 region has 16 residues. The germline V gene has CDR1 SGHRS and CDR2 YFSETQ. V was cut by 0 bases and J by 6 bases, with 15 bases left in between.

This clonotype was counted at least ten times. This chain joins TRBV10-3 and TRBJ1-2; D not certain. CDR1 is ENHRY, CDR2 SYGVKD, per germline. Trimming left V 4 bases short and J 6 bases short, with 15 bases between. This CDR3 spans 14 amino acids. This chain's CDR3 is CAISGGSRWDGYTF. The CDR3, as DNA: TGTGCCATCAGTGGCGGCAGCCGCTGGGATGGCTACACCTTC.

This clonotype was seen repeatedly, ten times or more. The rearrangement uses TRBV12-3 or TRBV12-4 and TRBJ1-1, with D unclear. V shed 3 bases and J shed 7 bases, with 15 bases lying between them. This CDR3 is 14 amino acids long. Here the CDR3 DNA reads TGTGCCAGCAGTTTCGGTAACCCCGATGGTGAAGCTTTCTTT. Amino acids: CASSFGNPDGEAFF.

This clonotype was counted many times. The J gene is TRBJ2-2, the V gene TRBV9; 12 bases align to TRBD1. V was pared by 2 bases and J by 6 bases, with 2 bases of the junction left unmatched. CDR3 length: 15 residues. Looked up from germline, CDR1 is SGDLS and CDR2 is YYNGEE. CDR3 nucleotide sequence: TGTGCCAGCAGCGTGGGACAGGGGGCATCCGGGGAGCTGTTTTTT. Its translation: CASSVGQGASGELFF.

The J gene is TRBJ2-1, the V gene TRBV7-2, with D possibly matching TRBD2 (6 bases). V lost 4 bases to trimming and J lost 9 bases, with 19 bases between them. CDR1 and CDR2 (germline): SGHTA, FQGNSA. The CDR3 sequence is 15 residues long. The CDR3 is CASSSSGTHATEQFF. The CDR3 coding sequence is TGTGCCAGCAGCTCCTCCGGGACTCACGCAACTGAGCAGTTCTTC. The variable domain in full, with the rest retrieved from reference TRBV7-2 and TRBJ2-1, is GAGVSQSPSNKVTEKGKDVELRCDPISGHTALYWYRQSLGQGLEFLIYFQGNSAPDKSGLPSDRFSAERTGGSVSTLTIQRTQQEDSAVYLCASSSSGTHATEQFFGPGTRLTVL.

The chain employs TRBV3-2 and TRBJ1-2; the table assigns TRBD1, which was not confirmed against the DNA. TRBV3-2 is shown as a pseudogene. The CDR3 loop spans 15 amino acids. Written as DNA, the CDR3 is TGTGCCAGCAGCCAAGGTATACAGGGTCACTATGGCTACACCTTC. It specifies CASSQGIQGHYGYTF.

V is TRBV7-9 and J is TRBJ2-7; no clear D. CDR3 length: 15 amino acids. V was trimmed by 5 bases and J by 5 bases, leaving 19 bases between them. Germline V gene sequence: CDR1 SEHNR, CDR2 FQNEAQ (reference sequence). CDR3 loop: CASSPRPSRSNEQYF. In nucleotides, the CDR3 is TGTGCCAGCAGCCCTCGCCCCTCCCGATCCAACGAGCAGTACTTC.

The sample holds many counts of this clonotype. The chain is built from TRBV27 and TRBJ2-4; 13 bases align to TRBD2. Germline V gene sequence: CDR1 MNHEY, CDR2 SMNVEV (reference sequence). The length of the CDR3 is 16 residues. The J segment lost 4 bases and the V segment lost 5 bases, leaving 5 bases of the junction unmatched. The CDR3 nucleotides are TGTGCCAGCAGTCCTAAACTAGCGGGGGGGAAAAACATTCAGTACTTC. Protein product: CASSPKLAGGKNIQYF.

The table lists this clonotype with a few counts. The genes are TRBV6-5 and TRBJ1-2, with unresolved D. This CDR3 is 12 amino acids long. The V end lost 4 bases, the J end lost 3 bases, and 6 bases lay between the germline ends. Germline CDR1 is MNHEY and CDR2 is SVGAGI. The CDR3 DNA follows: TGTGCCAGCAGTTCAAGCCACTATGGCTACACCTTC. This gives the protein CASSSSHYGYTF.